These 26 T cell receptor beta chains were all obtained from the same sample, sequenced in a study of technical replicates of blood from several donors. Measured with immunoSEQ multiplex PCR; TCRdb has only the in-frame clones, and not every one. Seen here are more than 65,000 clones, under 96% observed once, and the top ten hold 0.3% to 0.4%. The sample consisted of T cells isolated from PBMCs. The receptor source for this set is a human donor in good health.

Note on this clone: The same CDR3 is also encoded by other DNA sequences in this sample. The chain recombines TRBV6-5 with TRBJ2-7; D is undetermined. Between the trimmed V and J ends, which lost 0 bases and 0 bases, there was a span of 9 bases. The length of the CDR3 is 15 residues. Germline V gene lookup returns CDR1 MNHEY and CDR2 SVGAGI. For the CDR3, the DNA is TGTGCCAGCAGTTACTCTGGCGGTAGCTCCTACGAGCAGTACTTC. Its translation is CASSYSGGSSYEQYF.

The count of this clone is one. The gene calls are TRBV29-1 and TRBJ2-7; possibly TRBD1 for D (5 bases). The germline CDR1 and CDR2 sequences are SQVTM and ANQGSEA. Trimming shortened V by 4 bases and J by 1 base, and 11 bases separated the two germline ends. The CDR3 sequence is 13 residues long. The CDR3 sequence is CSVGSGNSYEQYF. In nucleotides, the CDR3 is TGCAGCGTTGGATCAGGGAATTCCTACGAGCAGTACTTC.

The rearrangement uses TRBV5-4 and TRBJ2-3, with D possibly TRBD2 on 6 matching bases. The CDR3 loop spans 13 amino acids. Germline CDR1 and CDR2: SGHNT and YYREEE (reference sequence). V was shortened by 0 bases and J by 6 bases, with 8 bases between the two germline ends. The CDR3 is CASSLGLGDTQYF. As DNA, the CDR3 is TGTGCCAGCAGCTTGGGACTAGGGGATACGCAGTATTTT.

The chain uses TRBV7-9 and TRBJ2-1, with D possibly TRBD1 on 6 matching bases. Germline CDR1 reads SEHNR; CDR2 reads FQNEAQ (reference sequence). Deletions cut 8 bases from V and 10 bases from J, with 15 bases between. The CDR3 spans 12 residues. CDR3 loop: CASRILGGEQFF. In DNA, the CDR3 is TGTGCCAGCCGAATTCTAGGGGGAGAGCAGTTCTTC.

DNA for the CDR3: TGTGCCACCAGCAGAGGGAGACAGGGGGCAGATACGCAGTATTTT. It is translated as CATSRGRQGADTQYF. This chain joins TRBV15 and TRBJ2-3; 9 bases match TRBD1. The CDR3 has 15 amino acids. The V gene's germline CDR1 is LNHNV and CDR2 YYDKDF (reference sequence). The V and J ends lost 1 base and 4 bases, in that order; junction bases with no gene match: 3.

The chain uses TRBV5-1 and TRBJ1-1, with TRBD1 matching over 9 bases. The CDR3 spans 15 residues. Germline V CDR1 and CDR2: SGHRS, YFSETQ. With 1 base clipped from V and 4 bases from J, the junction kept 5 bases outside the gene matches. This CDR3 is CASSLIGQGPTEAFF. Written as DNA, the CDR3 is TGCGCCAGCAGCTTGATTGGACAGGGGCCCACTGAAGCTTTCTTT.

This clone appeared once. V is TRBV5-4 and J is TRBJ2-3; 8 bases agree with TRBD2. From germline, CDR1 is SGHNT and CDR2 YYREEE (reference sequence). J lost 4 bases, V lost 0 bases, and 7 bases had no gene match. This CDR3 comprises 16 residues. The CDR3 nucleotides are TGTGCCAGCAGCTTGGAGGGAGCGGGAGAATCAGATACGCAGTATTTT. Protein sequence: CASSLEGAGESDTQYF.

This clone was seen a single time. The chain joins TRBV7-9 to TRBJ2-1, with 9 bases that match TRBD2. Germline-derived CDR1 and CDR2 are SEHNR and FQNEAQ (reference sequence). With V trimmed by 2 bases and J by 4 bases, 6 bases remained unmatched. The CDR3 sequence is 16 residues long. CDR3 protein: CASSLRAGGLYNEQFF. Written as DNA, the CDR3 is TGTGCCAGCAGCTTAAGAGCGGGAGGCTTATACAATGAGCAGTTCTTC.

This chain connects TRBV4-1 to TRBJ2-7, with 12 bases aligning to TRBD2. This CDR3 comprises 18 residues. Losses at the gene ends were 0 bases for V and 0 bases for J; bases not matched to a gene: 6. From germline, CDR1 is MGHRA and CDR2 YSYEKL. This chain's CDR3 is CASSQDYVTSGSSYEQYF. The CDR3 DNA follows: TGCGCCAGCAGCCAAGACTACGTGACTAGCGGGAGCTCCTACGAGCAGTACTTC.

This sequence joins TRBV7-8 and TRBJ2-4; a possible D gene is TRBD2 (6 bases). Trimming took 3 bases from V and 9 from J, leaving 12 bases between them. CDR1 and CDR2 from the germline V gene are SGHVS and FQNEAQ. This CDR3 contains 13 residues. The CDR3 loop reads CASSFFGEVIQYF. The CDR3 DNA reads as TGTGCCAGCAGCTTTTTTGGGGAGGTCATTCAGTACTTC.

The CDR3 DNA reads TGCGCCAGCAGCTTTGAGCGGGAGCTCAACAATGAGCAGTTCTTC. It specifies CASSFERELNNEQFF. The chain joins TRBV5-1 to TRBJ2-1; 8 bases are a match to TRBD2. CDR3 length equals 15 residues. V was clipped by 2 bases and J by 5 bases; unmatched bases: 6. Germline values: CDR1 SGHRS, CDR2 YFSETQ.

The V call is TRBV7-8, the J call TRBJ1-5; tentatively, D is TRBD1 (5 bases). The V end lost 4 bases, the J end lost 6 bases, and 13 bases lay between the germline ends. Germline V CDR1 and CDR2: SGHVS, FQNEAQ. CDR3 length equals 14 residues. CDR3 protein: CASSSAGSPQPQHF. CDR3 coding DNA: TGTGCCAGCAGCTCGGCAGGGTCCCCTCAGCCCCAGCATTTT. Combining the CDR3 with reference TRBV7-8 and TRBJ1-5 gives the whole variable domain GAGVSQSPRYKVAKRGQDVALRCDPISGHVSLFWYQQALGQGPEFLTYFQNEAQLDKSGLPSDRFFAERPEGSVSTLKIQRTQQEDSAVYLCASSSAGSPQPQHFGDGTRLSIL.

The chain employs TRBV28 and TRBJ2-1, with 9 bases that match TRBD2. With V trimmed by 2 bases and J by 1 base, 9 bases remained unmatched. Germline lookup yields CDR1 MDHEN and CDR2 SYDVKM. The CDR3 sequence is 18 residues long. The CDR3 loop is CASSLLGAGGGSYNEQFF. CDR3 sequence (DNA): TGTGCCAGCAGTTTACTTGGTGCGGGAGGGGGGTCCTACAATGAGCAGTTCTTC.

This chain uses TRBV29-1 with TRBJ2-3; D is perhaps TRBD1 (6 bases). Germline-derived CDR1 and CDR2 are SQVTM and ANQGSEA. The CDR3 consists of 15 residues. Deletions cut 5 bases from V and 6 bases from J, with 21 bases between. The CDR3 DNA follows: TGCAGCGTTCTTATGGCGGTGGGGGCGGTGGATACGCAGTATTTT. It specifies CSVLMAVGAVDTQYF.

The chain uses TRBV5-1 and TRBJ1-2; TRBD1 matches 7 bases. V was pared by 4 bases and J by 5 bases, with 8 bases of the junction left unmatched. Germline loops: CDR1 SGHRS, CDR2 YFSETQ. The CDR3 consists of 14 residues. CDR3 residues: CASSLIPGQYGYTF. Here the CDR3 DNA reads TGCGCCAGCAGCCTAATTCCGGGACAGTATGGCTACACCTTC.

This clone was seen a few times. The chain combines TRBV30 with TRBJ2-1; 8 positions match TRBD2. This CDR3 is built from 14 residues. The V gene's germline CDR1 is GTSNPN and CDR2 SVGIG (reference sequence). V lost 2 bases, J lost 1 base, and 1 base stayed unmatched. CDR3 sequence (DNA): TGTGCCTGGAGTATAGCGGGGTCCTACAATGAGCAGTTCTTC. This translates into CAWSIAGSYNEQFF.

In nucleotides, the CDR3 is TGTGCCAGTAGTATTGGGGGACAGGTGATGACTGAAGCTTTCTTT. This codes for CASSIGGQVMTEAFF. This sequence joins TRBV19 and TRBJ1-1; 8 bases line up with TRBD1. The V gene end was trimmed by 3 bases and the J gene end by 5 bases; junction bases not matched to a gene: 8. This CDR3 is built from 15 residues. Per germline, CDR1 LNHDA and CDR2 SQIVND (reference sequence). Based on the CDR3 plus reference TRBV19 and TRBJ1-1, the full variable domain is DGGITQSPKYLFRKEGQNVTLSCEQNLNHDAMYWYRQDPGQGLRLIYYSQIVNDFQKGDIAEGYSVSREKKESFPLTVTSAQKNPTAFYLCASSIGGQVMTEAFFGQGTRLTVV.

The gene calls are TRBV19 and TRBJ1-1; D is perhaps TRBD1 (6 bases). Trimming removed 3 bases at V and 8 bases at J, with 13 bases between. The CDR3 totals 13 residues. In germline, CDR1 is LNHDA, CDR2 SQIVND (reference sequence). CDR3 DNA sequence: TGTGCCAGTAGTATTTCCTTCAGGGGAGAAGCTTTCTTT. As protein: CASSISFRGEAFF.

The rearrangement uses TRBV4-2 and TRBJ2-4; 10 nucleotides match TRBD1. Germline V gene lookup returns CDR1 LGHNA and CDR2 YNFKEQ. V dropped 3 bases and J dropped 7; count of bases not matched to a gene: 6. The CDR3 totals 15 residues. The DNA for the CDR3 is TGTGCCAGCAGCCATACCGGGACAGGGGTGAACATTCAGTACTTC. It yields the protein CASSHTGTGVNIQYF.

The V and J genes are TRBV11-3 and TRBJ2-1; D unresolved. The CDR3 is made up of 15 amino acids. CDR1 and CDR2 (germline): SGHNT, YENEEA. V was trimmed by 2 bases and J by 7 bases, leaving 15 bases between them. DNA for the CDR3: TGTGCCAGCAGCTTATTGGAGTTAAATGTGAATGAGCAGTTCTTC. This translates into CASSLLELNVNEQFF.

V and J are TRBV7-2 and TRBJ1-2, with 7 bases identical to TRBD1. In germline, CDR1 is SGHTA, CDR2 FQGNSA. V lost 5 bases to trimming and J lost 6 bases; unmatched junction nucleotides: 12. This CDR3 contains 15 residues. In DNA form, the CDR3 reads TGTGCCAGCAGCGCAAAGGGGGGCAGGGGGGATGGCTACACCTTC. Its protein product is CASSAKGGRGDGYTF. The full variable domain, with the rest looked up from reference TRBV7-2 and TRBJ1-2, is GAGVSQSPSNKVTEKGKDVELRCDPISGHTALYWYRQSLGQGLEFLIYFQGNSAPDKSGLPSDRFSAERTGGSVSTLTIQRTQQEDSAVYLCASSAKGGRGDGYTFGSGTRLTVV.

On this clone: Other DNA sequences in this specimen translate into the identical CDR3. V and J are TRBV25-1 and TRBJ2-3; D possibly corresponds to TRBD1 (5 bases). CDR1 MGHDK and CDR2 SYGVNS come from the germline V gene. Between the trimmed V and J ends, which lost 4 bases and 1 base, there was a span of 6 bases. This CDR3 spans 13 amino acids. Written as DNA, the CDR3 is TGTGCCAGCAGTGCACAGGGCACAGATACGCAGTATTTT. It yields the protein CASSAQGTDTQYF.

The CDR3 DNA sequence: TGTGCCAGTAGTTTCGGGACAGGGGGCTACGAGCAGTACTTC. Translated, it gives CASSFGTGGYEQYF. The rearrangement joins TRBV19 to TRBJ2-7; 11 bases fit TRBD1. V shed 5 bases, J shed 3 bases, and the junction held 3 bases outside the gene matches. This CDR3 comprises 14 residues. Germline assignment: CDR1 LNHDA and CDR2 SQIVND (reference sequence).

The chain recombines TRBV6-5 with TRBJ1-1, with D perhaps matching TRBD1 (5 bases). The CDR3 totals 14 residues. Germline lookup yields CDR1 MNHEY and CDR2 SVGAGI. Deletions cut 6 bases from V and 1 base from J, with 12 bases between. The CDR3 DNA reads TGTGCCAGCAGGGGGCGGGAGGGGAACACTGAAGCTTTCTTT. This encodes CASRGREGNTEAFF.

Concerning this clone itself: Germline is not matched at one junction end, which may reflect a read error. This chain links TRBV19 with TRBJ2-6; possibly TRBD1 for D (6 bases). Germline V gives CDR1 LNHDA, CDR2 SQIVND (reference sequence). The CDR3 is made up of 16 amino acids. The CDR3 sequence: CASTFGQPPGANVLTF. The CDR3 DNA reads as TGTGCCAGTACTTTCGGACAGCCCCCTGGGGCTAACGTCCTGACTTTC.

The chain couples TRBV5-1 to TRBJ2-7; TRBD1 agrees at 7 bases. V trimming: 0 bases; J trimming: 2 bases; junction bases outside the gene matches: 8. The V gene's germline CDR1 is SGHRS and CDR2 YFSETQ. There are 16 residues in the CDR3. CDR3 coding DNA: TGCGCCAGCAGCTTGGGAGGGGACAGAGCTCCCTACGAGCAGTACTTC. Its translation is CASSLGGDRAPYEQYF.